These 29 T cell receptor beta chains originate from one sample sequenced in a study of cytomegalovirus exposure and HLA in healthy donors (dated by TCRdb to about 2017). Libraries were made using the immunoSEQ multiplex PCR assay. In its TCRdb copy, this immuneACCESS table keeps in-frame sequences only and misses some clones. Where compared with another copy, unresolved V genes explain less than half of these, and the others have no known cause. The sample contains some 150,000 clones, 65% to 90% of them found a single time. The ten top clones hold about a fifth of the sample. The specimen was PBMCs. Receptors were obtained from a young man in good health and CMV-seropositive.

The chain joins TRBV6-5 to TRBJ2-1; 10 nucleotides line up with TRBD2. In germline, CDR1 is MNHEY, CDR2 SVGAGI. Trimming cost V 0 bases and J 6 bases; bases outside gene matches: 2. The CDR3 sequence is 15 residues long. The CDR3 bases are TGTGCCAGCAGTTACTCCAGCGGGAGGGTCAATGAGCAGTTCTTC. This translates into CASSYSSGRVNEQFF.

The CDR3: CASSFDSPDTQYF. CDR3 nucleotide sequence: TGCGCCAGCAGCTTCGACAGCCCGGATACGCAGTATTTT. The rearrangement links TRBV5-1 to TRBJ2-3, with a weak D call TRBD1 (5 bases). Germline V gene sequence: CDR1 SGHRS, CDR2 YFSETQ. The CDR3 extends over 13 amino acids. Trimming left V 2 bases short and J 6 bases short, with 10 bases between.

The chain carries TRBV5-1 and TRBJ2-1; 10 nucleotides agree with TRBD2. CDR3 size: 17 residues. Germline values: CDR1 SGHRS, CDR2 YFSETQ. With 1 base clipped from V and 3 bases from J, the junction kept 7 bases outside the gene matches. CDR3 sequence reads: CASSLLQRGGVYNEQFF. CDR3 nucleotide sequence: TGCGCCAGCAGCTTGTTGCAGCGGGGGGGCGTCTACAATGAGCAGTTCTTC.

The V and J genes are TRBV7-2 and TRBJ2-2; 8 bases are a match to TRBD2. The CDR3 length is 17 residues. The germline V gene encodes CDR1 SGHTA and CDR2 FQGNSA. Trimming took 1 base from V and 1 from J; bases not matched to a gene: 5. CDR3 bases: TGTGCCAGCAGCTTAGTATCTAGCGGGCGGAACACCGGGGAGCTGTTTTTT. Amino acid sequence: CASSLVSSGRNTGELFF.

For this clone: In the same sample, other DNA sequences code for this CDR3. The DNA for the CDR3 is TGCGCCAGCAGCTTAGCGGGCCTAGCGGGAAACACAGATACGCAGTATTTT. This translates into CASSLAGLAGNTDTQYF. The chain has TRBV5-1 and TRBJ2-3; TRBD2 matches at 9 bases. The germline V gene encodes CDR1 SGHRS and CDR2 YFSETQ. Trimming took 2 bases from V and 2 from J; bases not matched to a gene: 9. The CDR3 is 17 amino acids.

With respect to this clone: Other DNA variants within this sample encode the same CDR3. This rearrangement joins TRBV4-3 to TRBJ2-3; D unclear. The germline CDR1 and CDR2 sequences are LGHNA and YSLEER. V lost 2 bases to trimming and J lost 1 base, with 4 bases between them. This CDR3 has 13 residues. CDR3 nucleotide sequence: TGCGCCAGCAGCCAAAGCCGCACAGATACGCAGTATTTT. This gives the protein CASSQSRTDTQYF.

V gene TRBV6-6 combines with J gene TRBJ2-2; 10 bases match TRBD1. Germline CDR1 reads MNHNY; CDR2 reads SVGAGI (reference sequence). The CDR3 length is 14 residues. The trim removed 10 bases at V and 5 bases at J, leaving 7 bases unmatched. CDR3 nucleotide sequence: TGTGCCACCGATCGGACAGGGGGGACCGGGGAGCTGTTTTTT. This encodes CATDRTGGTGELFF.

The chain couples TRBV19 to TRBJ1-6; D is undetermined. Germline V gene lookup returns CDR1 LNHDA and CDR2 SQIVND (reference sequence). V gave up 7 bases and J gave up 8 bases, with 9 bases separating them. The CDR3 runs to 12 residues. CDR3 bases: TGTGCCAGTACCAACGGGTATTCACCCCTCCACTTT. This gives the protein CASTNGYSPLHF.

The gene calls are TRBV19 and TRBJ1-1, with D possibly being TRBD1 (6 bases). CDR1 and CDR2 from the germline V gene are LNHDA and SQIVND (reference sequence). V lost 5 bases and J lost 5, with 12 bases in between. The CDR3 contains 13 residues. CDR3 protein: CASSLLTGTEAFF. The DNA for the CDR3 is TGTGCCAGTAGTCTCCTCACAGGGACTGAAGCTTTCTTT.

CDR3 coding DNA: TGTGCCAGCAGCTTAATCGACAGGCCTTACTATGGCTACACCTTC. Residues: CASSLIDRPYYGYTF. The chain is built from TRBV7-9 and TRBJ1-2; possible D gene TRBD1, 6 bases. Trimming took 2 bases from V and 3 from J, leaving 13 bases between them. The CDR3 spans 15 residues. Germline V CDR1 and CDR2: SEHNR, FQNEAQ (reference sequence). Supplemented by reference TRBV7-9 and TRBJ1-2, the full variable domain reads DTGVSQNPRHKITKRGQNVTFRCDPISEHNRLYWYRQTLGQGPEFLTYFQNEAQLEKSRLLSDRFSAERPKGSFSTLEIQRTEQGDSAMYLCASSLIDRPYYGYTFGSGTRLTVV.

The chain has TRBV6-5 and TRBJ2-1; 11 bases fit TRBD2. Trimming took 4 bases from V and 8 from J; bases not matched to a gene: 7. The V gene's germline CDR1 is MNHEY and CDR2 SVGAGI. The CDR3 extends over 15 amino acids. As DNA, the CDR3 is TGTGCCAGCAGTTTGACTAGCGGGATCGGGGATGAGCAGTTCTTC. This gives the protein CASSLTSGIGDEQFF.

This rearrangement joins TRBV27 to TRBJ2-3; 7 nucleotides match TRBD2. V lost 7 bases to trimming and J lost 0 bases; unmatched junction nucleotides: 10. From germline, CDR1 is MNHEY and CDR2 SMNVEV (reference sequence). This CDR3 has 16 amino acids. The CDR3 protein is CASTSGTFISTDTQYF. The CDR3 DNA follows: TGTGCCAGCACCAGCGGGACCTTCATTAGCACAGATACGCAGTATTTT.

The chain couples TRBV7-2 to TRBJ2-5, with TRBD2 identical over 8 bases. J lost 5 bases, V lost 5 bases, and 10 bases had no gene match. Germline V gives CDR1 SGHTA, CDR2 FQGNSA. The length of the CDR3 is 15 residues. This CDR3 is CASSPISGARETQYF. CDR3 DNA sequence: TGTGCCAGCAGCCCAATTAGCGGGGCCAGGGAGACCCAGTACTTC.

The chain is built from TRBV28 and TRBJ1-4, with TRBD1 as a possible D gene (5 bases). The CDR3 sequence is 14 residues long. Looked up from germline, CDR1 is MDHEN and CDR2 is SYDVKM. V gave up 4 bases and J gave up 4 bases, with 10 bases separating them. In DNA form, the CDR3 reads TGTGCCAGCAGTTCAGGGATCTTTAATGAAAAACTGTTTTTT. It encodes CASSSGIFNEKLFF.

This chain uses TRBV5-6 with TRBJ1-1; 9 positions match TRBD1. Germline CDR1 reads SGHDT; CDR2 reads YYEEEE. CDR3 length: 14 residues. V shed 5 bases, J shed 1 base, and the junction held 3 bases outside the gene matches. The CDR3 DNA is TGTGCCAGCAGTTTGACAGGGGGGAACACTGAAGCTTTCTTT. Protein sequence: CASSLTGGNTEAFF.

V and J are TRBV5-1 and TRBJ2-7, with 7 bases identical to TRBD1. CDR3 length equals 13 residues. Trimming cost V 3 bases and J 10 bases; bases outside gene matches: 10. CDR1 and CDR2 (germline): SGHRS, YFSETQ. CDR3 region: CASSSTGTNLQYF. The DNA for the CDR3 is TGCGCCAGCAGCTCGACAGGGACAAACCTCCAGTACTTC.

This clone was counted a few times. This chain joins TRBV29-1 and TRBJ1-1, with D unclear. CDR1 is SQVTM and CDR2 is ANQGSEA in the germline V gene. The CDR3 is made up of 11 amino acids. Trimming shortened V by 5 bases and J by 3 bases, and 7 bases separated the two germline ends. The CDR3 nucleotides are TGCAGCGTTCGCGAATACACTGAAGCTTTCTTT. This gives the protein CSVREYTEAFF.

The chain uses TRBV6-5 and TRBJ2-2, with 8 bases that match TRBD1. V lost 6 bases, J lost 4 bases, and 7 bases stayed unmatched. This CDR3 comprises 15 residues. Germline V gives CDR1 MNHEY, CDR2 SVGAGI. CDR3 nucleotide sequence: TGTGCCAGCAGCCCCCAGGGGGCGGTCACCGGGGAGCTGTTTTTT. This codes for CASSPQGAVTGELFF.

This clone has only one observation. This chain connects TRBV11-2 to TRBJ2-3, with 10 bases fitting TRBD2. Germline CDR1 is SGHAT and CDR2 is FQNNGV. The CDR3 sequence is 14 residues long. Losses at the gene ends were 3 bases for V and 6 bases for J; bases not matched to a gene: 3. The CDR3 sequence is CASSFSGGKDTQYF. In DNA form, the CDR3 reads TGTGCCAGCAGCTTTAGCGGGGGGAAGGATACGCAGTATTTT.

The chain uses TRBV15 and TRBJ1-2; 9 bases fit TRBD1. Germline lookup yields CDR1 LNHNV and CDR2 YYDKDF (reference sequence). V was clipped by 5 bases and J by 8 bases; unmatched bases: 6. CDR3 length equals 13 residues. The CDR3 DNA reads TGTGCCACCAGCCTAAGGACAGGGGAAGGCTACACCTTC. It translates to CATSLRTGEGYTF.

The CDR3 loop reads CASSFAAIRSQETQYF. CDR3 nucleotide sequence: TGTGCCAGCAGCTTTGCGGCTATACGGAGCCAAGAGACCCAGTACTTC. V gene TRBV7-6 combines with J gene TRBJ2-5; D is unclear. Germline V lookup: CDR1 SGHVS, CDR2 FNYEAQ. The CDR3 sequence is 16 residues long. Trimming took 3 bases from V and 1 from J, leaving 15 bases between them.

V gene TRBV4-1 combines with J gene TRBJ2-3, with TRBD2 matching 7 bases. Germline V gives CDR1 MGHRA, CDR2 YSYEKL. The junction had 12 bases not matched to a gene; V was cut back by 1 base and J by 2 bases. The CDR3 runs to 18 residues. The CDR3 region has the DNA TGCGCCAGCAGCCAAGGTCCCCCAAGCGGGGCCCCCACAGATACGCAGTATTTT. It is translated as CASSQGPPSGAPTDTQYF.

This clone occurred once. This CDR3 reads CASSPEGGVAETQYF. CDR3 bases: TGTGCCAGCAGCCCCGAAGGGGGAGTAGCAGAGACCCAGTACTTC. The rearrangement links TRBV7-6 to TRBJ2-5; TRBD1 is a possible D gene (6 bases). CDR3 size: 15 residues. Germline CDR1 and CDR2: SGHVS and FNYEAQ. Trimming left V 5 bases short and J 4 bases short, with 17 bases between.

The rearrangement uses TRBV2 and TRBJ2-7, with 8 bases aligning to TRBD1. This CDR3 region has 13 residues. Trimming cost V 6 bases and J 5 bases; bases outside gene matches: 6. Germline CDR1 SNHLY, CDR2 FYNNEI. The CDR3 region has the DNA TGTGCCAGCAGGGAGACAGGGGCCAACGAGCAGTACTTC. Residues: CASRETGANEQYF.

This clone was counted only a few times. The rearrangement links TRBV11-2 to TRBJ2-5, with D possibly being TRBD1 (6 bases). Germline CDR1 reads SGHAT; CDR2 reads FQNNGV. The CDR3 is 16 amino acids. Trimming took off 6 bases at V and 3 bases at J, with 20 bases between the two ends. In nucleotides, the CDR3 is TGTGCCAGCAGTTCTTACCGGGACACCCCTAAAGAGACCCAGTACTTC. The encoded protein is CASSSYRDTPKETQYF.

The chain links TRBV12-5 to TRBJ1-2; 12 bases are a match to TRBD1. Germline V lookup: CDR1 LGHNT, CDR2 FRNRAP. This CDR3 has 15 amino acids. V trimming: 3 bases; J trimming: 7 bases; junction bases outside the gene matches: 6. The CDR3 bases are TGTGCTAGTGGTTTCCGGGACAGGGGGCTGGGTGGCTACACCTTC. This encodes CASGFRDRGLGGYTF.

The sample holds a few counts of this clone. This chain links TRBV7-2 with TRBJ1-1; unclear D gene. The length of the CDR3 is 12 residues. Per germline, CDR1 SGHTA and CDR2 FQGNSA. Deletions cut 2 bases from V and 11 bases from J, with 12 bases between. As DNA, the CDR3 is TGTGCCAGCAGCTTATTCGGGGTCGAGGCTTTCTTT. It encodes CASSLFGVEAFF.

V and J are TRBV18 and TRBJ2-7; D perhaps matches TRBD1 (5 bases). Looked up from germline, CDR1 is KGHSH and CDR2 is LQKENI. V lost 1 base, J lost 2 bases, and 9 bases lay in between. This CDR3 is built from 14 residues. The CDR3 DNA reads TGTGCCAGCTCACCACTCAGGGTTCCCTACGAGCAGTACTTC. Encoded protein: CASSPLRVPYEQYF.

The chain joins TRBV5-4 to TRBJ1-2; 8 nucleotides align to TRBD1. CDR3 size: 17 residues. J lost 6 bases, V lost 3 bases, and 16 bases had no gene match. Looked up from germline, CDR1 is SGHNT and CDR2 is YYREEE (reference sequence). CDR3: CASSSPLGQGMDNGYTF. The CDR3 bases are TGTGCCAGCAGCTCACCCCTCGGACAGGGTATGGACAATGGCTACACCTTC.